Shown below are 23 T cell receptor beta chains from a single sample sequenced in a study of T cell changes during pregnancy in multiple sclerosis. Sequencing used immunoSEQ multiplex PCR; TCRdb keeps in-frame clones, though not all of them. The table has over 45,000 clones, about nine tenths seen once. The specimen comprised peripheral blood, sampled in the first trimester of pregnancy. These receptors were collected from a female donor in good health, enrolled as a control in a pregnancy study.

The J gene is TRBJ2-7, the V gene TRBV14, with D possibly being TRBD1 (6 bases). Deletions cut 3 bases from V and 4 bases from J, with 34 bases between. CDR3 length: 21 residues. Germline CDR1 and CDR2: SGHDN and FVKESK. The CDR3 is CASSQDSWVGTEGTRPYEQYF. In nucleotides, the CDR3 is TGTGCCAGCAGCCAGGACAGCTGGGTAGGGACCGAGGGAACACGTCCGTACGAGCAGTACTTC.

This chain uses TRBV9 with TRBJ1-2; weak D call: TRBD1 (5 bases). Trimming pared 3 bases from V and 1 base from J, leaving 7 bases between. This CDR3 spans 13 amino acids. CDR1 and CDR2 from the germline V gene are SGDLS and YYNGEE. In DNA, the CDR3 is TGTGCCAGCAGCGGGACACTTAACTATGGCTACACCTTC. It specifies CASSGTLNYGYTF.

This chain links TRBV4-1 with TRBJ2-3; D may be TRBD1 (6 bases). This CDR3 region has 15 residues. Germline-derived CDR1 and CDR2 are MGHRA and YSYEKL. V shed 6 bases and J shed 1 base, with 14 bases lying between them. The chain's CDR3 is CASRTTGRGTDTQYF. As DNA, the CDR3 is TGCGCCAGCAGAACAACAGGGAGAGGCACAGATACGCAGTATTTT.

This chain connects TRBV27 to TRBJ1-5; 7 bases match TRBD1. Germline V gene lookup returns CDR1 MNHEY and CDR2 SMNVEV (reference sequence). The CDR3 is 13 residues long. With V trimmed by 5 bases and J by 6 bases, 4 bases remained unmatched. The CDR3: CASSPDRVQPQHF. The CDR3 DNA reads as TGTGCCAGCAGTCCCGACAGGGTTCAGCCCCAGCATTTT.

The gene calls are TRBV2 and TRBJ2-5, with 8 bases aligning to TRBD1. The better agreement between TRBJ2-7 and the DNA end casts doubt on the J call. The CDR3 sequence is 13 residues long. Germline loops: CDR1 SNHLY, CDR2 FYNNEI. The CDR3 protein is CASIDGQGYEQYF. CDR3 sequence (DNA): TGTGCCAGCATTGACGGACAGGGCTACGAGCAGTACTTC.

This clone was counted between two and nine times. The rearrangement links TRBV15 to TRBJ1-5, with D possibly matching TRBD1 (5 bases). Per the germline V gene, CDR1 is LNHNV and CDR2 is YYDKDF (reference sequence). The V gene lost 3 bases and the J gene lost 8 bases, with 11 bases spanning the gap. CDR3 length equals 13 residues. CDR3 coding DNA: TGTGCCACCAGCAGGGGAGGGACGGAGCCCCAGCATTTT. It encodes CATSRGGTEPQHF.

DNA of the CDR3: TGTGCCAGCAGTGAAGCCCCAGGCGGGGCCGCGGAGTATTTT. Translating gives CASSEAPGGAAEYF. This chain connects TRBV6-1 to TRBJ2-3; TRBD2 is a possible D gene (6 bases). Trimming stripped 0 bases from V and 13 bases from J, with 17 bases between. Germline-derived CDR1 and CDR2 are MNHNS and SASEGT. This CDR3 has 14 residues.

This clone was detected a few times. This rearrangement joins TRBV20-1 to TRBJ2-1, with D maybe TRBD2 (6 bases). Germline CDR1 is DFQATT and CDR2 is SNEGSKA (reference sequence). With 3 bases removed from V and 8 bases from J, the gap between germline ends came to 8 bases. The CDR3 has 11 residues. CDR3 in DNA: TGCAGTGCTAGGGGGGGTGATGAGCAGTTCTTC. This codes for CSARGGDEQFF.

Here the CDR3 DNA reads TGTGCCAGTAGTATTGGCGCCCCCCCCGGGGGTGCTAGCAATCAGCCCCAGCATTTT. This sequence encodes CASSIGAPPGGASNQPQHF. V and J are TRBV19 and TRBJ1-5; TRBD1 is a possible D gene (5 bases). The V and J ends lost 3 bases and 0 bases respectively, with 21 bases between them. The CDR3 extends over 19 amino acids. The germline CDR1 and CDR2 sequences are LNHDA and SQIVND (reference sequence).

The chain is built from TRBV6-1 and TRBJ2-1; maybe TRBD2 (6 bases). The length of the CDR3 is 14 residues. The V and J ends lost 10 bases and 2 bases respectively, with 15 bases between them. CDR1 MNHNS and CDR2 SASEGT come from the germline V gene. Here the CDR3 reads CATRRSGAYNEQFF. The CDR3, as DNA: TGTGCCACCCGACGTAGCGGAGCCTACAATGAGCAGTTCTTC.

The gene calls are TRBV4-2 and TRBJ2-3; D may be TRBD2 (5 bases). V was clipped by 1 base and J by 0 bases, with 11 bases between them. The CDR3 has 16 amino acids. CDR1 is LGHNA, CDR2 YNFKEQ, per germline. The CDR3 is CASSQGIGDSTDTQYF. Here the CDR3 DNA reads TGTGCCAGCAGCCAAGGTATCGGGGATAGCACAGATACGCAGTATTTT.

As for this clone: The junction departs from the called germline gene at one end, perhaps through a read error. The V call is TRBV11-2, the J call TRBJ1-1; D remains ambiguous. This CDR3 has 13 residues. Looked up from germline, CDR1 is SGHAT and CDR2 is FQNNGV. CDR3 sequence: CASSLVEGMTLPF. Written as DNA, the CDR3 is TGTGCCAGCAGCTTAGTAGAGGGCATGACGTTACCCTTT. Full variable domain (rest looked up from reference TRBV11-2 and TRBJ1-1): EAGVAQSPRYKIIEKRQSVAFWCNPISGHATLYWYQQILGQGPKLLIQFQNNGVVDDSQLPKDRFSAERLKGVDSTLKIQPAKLEDSAVYLCASSLVEGMTLPFGQGTRLTVV.

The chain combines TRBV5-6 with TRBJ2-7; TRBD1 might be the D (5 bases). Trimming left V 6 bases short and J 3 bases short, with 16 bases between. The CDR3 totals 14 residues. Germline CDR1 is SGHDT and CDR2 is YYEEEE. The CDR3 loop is CASTLAGYNYEQYF. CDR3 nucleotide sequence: TGTGCCAGCACCCTCGCAGGGTATAACTACGAGCAGTACTTC.

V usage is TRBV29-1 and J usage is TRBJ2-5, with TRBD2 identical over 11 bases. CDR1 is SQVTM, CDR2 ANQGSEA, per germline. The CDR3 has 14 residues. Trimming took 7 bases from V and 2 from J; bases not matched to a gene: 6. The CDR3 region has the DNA TGCAGCGCCCGACTAGCGGGATCTCAAGAGACCCAGTACTTC. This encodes CSARLAGSQETQYF.

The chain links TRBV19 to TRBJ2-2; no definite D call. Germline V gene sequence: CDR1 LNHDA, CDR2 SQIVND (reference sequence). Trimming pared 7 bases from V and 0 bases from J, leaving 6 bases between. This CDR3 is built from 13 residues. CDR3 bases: TGTGCCAGTATAGAGGCGAACACCGGGGAGCTGTTTTTT. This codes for CASIEANTGELFF.

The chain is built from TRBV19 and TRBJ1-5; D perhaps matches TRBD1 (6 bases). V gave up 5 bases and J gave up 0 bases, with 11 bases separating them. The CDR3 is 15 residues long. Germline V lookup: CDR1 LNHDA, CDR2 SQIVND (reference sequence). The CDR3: CASSLDSYSNQPQHF. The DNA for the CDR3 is TGTGCCAGTAGTCTGGACAGCTATAGCAATCAGCCCCAGCATTTT.

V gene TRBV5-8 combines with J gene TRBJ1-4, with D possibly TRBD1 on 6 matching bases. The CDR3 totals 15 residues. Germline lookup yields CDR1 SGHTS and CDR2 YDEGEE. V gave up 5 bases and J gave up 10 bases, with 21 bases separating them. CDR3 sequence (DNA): TGTGCCAGCAGTCGCACTTCCGGGACATACCGAAAACTGTTTTTT. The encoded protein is CASSRTSGTYRKLFF.

The CDR3 sequence is CATGSPLHF. For the CDR3, the DNA is TGTGCCACGGGTTCACCCCTCCACTTT. The rearrangement joins TRBV6-1 to TRBJ1-6; D ambiguous. The CDR3 sequence is 9 residues long. V lost 10 bases and J lost 9, with 4 bases in between. In germline, CDR1 is MNHNS, CDR2 SASEGT.

The CDR3 DNA sequence: TGTGCCTGGAGTGTACAGACCAATCAGCCCCAGCATTTT. Its translation is CAWSVQTNQPQHF. The chain employs TRBV30 and TRBJ1-5; D unclear. Per germline, CDR1 GTSNPN and CDR2 SVGIG (reference sequence). V lost 0 bases and J 3 bases, leaving 6 bases between the germline ends. There are 13 residues in the CDR3.

The CDR3 nucleotides are TGTGCCAACAGCCTGGACAGTAATATCGACTATGGCTACACCTTC. Translation: CANSLDSNIDYGYTF. The chain uses TRBV6-4 and TRBJ1-2, with D tentatively TRBD1 (6 bases). Germline CDR1 is MRHNA and CDR2 is SNTAGT. V gave up 10 bases and J gave up 3 bases, with 21 bases separating them. CDR3 size: 15 residues.

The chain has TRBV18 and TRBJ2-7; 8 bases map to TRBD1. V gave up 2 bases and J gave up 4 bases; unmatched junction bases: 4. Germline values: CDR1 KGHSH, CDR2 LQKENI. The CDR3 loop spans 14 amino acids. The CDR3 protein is CASSPIQGGYEQYF. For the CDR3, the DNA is TGTGCCAGCTCACCAATACAGGGGGGATACGAGCAGTACTTC.

CDR3 nucleotide sequence: TGTGCCAGCAGCCCCAGGGGGTTCTATGGCTACACCTTC. Its protein is CASSPRGFYGYTF. The chain employs TRBV11-1 and TRBJ1-2; 7 nucleotides line up with TRBD1. Germline V lookup: CDR1 SGHAT, CDR2 FQDESV (reference sequence). J was trimmed by 4 bases and V by 5 bases; bases with no gene match: 4. The CDR3 totals 13 residues.

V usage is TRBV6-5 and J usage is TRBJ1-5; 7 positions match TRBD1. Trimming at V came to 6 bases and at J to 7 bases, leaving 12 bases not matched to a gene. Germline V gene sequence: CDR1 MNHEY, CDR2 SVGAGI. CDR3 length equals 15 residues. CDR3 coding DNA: TGTGCCAGCAGAGAGACAGGGCAAGTAGGGCAGCCCCAGCATTTT. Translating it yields CASRETGQVGQPQHF.